The rows below give T cell receptor beta chains drawn from one sample of a study of blood T cell repertoires in COVID-19. Some clones are missing from TCRdb's copy, which holds only in-frame ones; the method was immunoSEQ multiplex PCR. The data hold around 370,000 clones, with about nine tenths observed a single time. The sequenced sample consisted of peripheral blood. The receptors were gathered from a woman in her seventies with COVID-19, enrolled during active disease. CDR3s include the opening cysteine and the closing phenylalanine or tryptophan. A D gene is named only where the DNA matches it firmly. A clone size is listed for some rows: how often the clone was seen (once, few, many), or a class if it is expanded.

v_call: TRBV24-1; d_call: TRBD2; clone_size: -; j_call: TRBJ2-1; cdr3_aa: CATSDFGTSGGLEQFF; cdr3_nt: TGTGCCACCAGTGACTTTGGGACTAGCGGGGGGTTGGAGCAGTTCTTC
v_call: TRBV7-9; d_call: -; clone_size: once; j_call: TRBJ2-1; cdr3_aa: CASSSRDTYNEQFF; cdr3_nt: TGTGCCAGCAGCTCCCGGGACACCTACAATGAGCAGTTCTTC
v_call: TRBV28; d_call: TRBD1; clone_size: -; j_call: TRBJ1-1; cdr3_aa: CASSFMTGGPQF; cdr3_nt: TGTGCCAGCAGTTTTATGACAGGGGGCCCGCAATTT
v_call: TRBV6-5; d_call: TRBD1; clone_size: few; j_call: TRBJ1-1; cdr3_aa: CASTMTGTAATEAFF; cdr3_nt: TGTGCCAGCACCATGACCGGGACAGCCGCCACTGAAGCTTTCTTT
v_call: TRBV25-1; d_call: -; clone_size: -; j_call: TRBJ1-2; cdr3_aa: CASTPSGEYGYTF; cdr3_nt: TGTGCCAGCACCCCTTCAGGGGAGTACGGCTACACCTTC
v_call: TRBV24-1; d_call: TRBD1; clone_size: -; j_call: TRBJ1-4; cdr3_aa: CATSDSDGTGGGNEKLFF; cdr3_nt: TGTGCCACCAGTGATTCCGACGGGACAGGGGGCGGTAATGAAAAACTGTTTTTT
v_call: TRBV28; d_call: TRBD1; clone_size: -; j_call: TRBJ2-7; cdr3_aa: CASSSIVGQGAPYEQYF; cdr3_nt: TGTGCCAGCAGTTCTATAGTGGGACAGGGTGCGCCCTACGAGCAGTACTTC
v_call: TRBV5-1; d_call: -; clone_size: -; j_call: TRBJ2-2; cdr3_aa: CASSFSRGDTGELFF; cdr3_nt: TGCGCCAGCAGCTTTTCCAGGGGGGACACCGGGGAGCTGTTTTTT
v_call: TRBV24-1; d_call: -; clone_size: -; j_call: TRBJ1-1; cdr3_aa: CATSDTGHHNTEAFF; cdr3_nt: TGTGCCACCAGTGATACGGGACATCACAACACTGAAGCTTTCTTT
v_call: TRBV18; d_call: -; clone_size: few; j_call: TRBJ1-5; cdr3_aa: CASSPRTARGSSNQPQHF; cdr3_nt: TGTGCCAGCTCACCACGGACAGCTAGGGGTAGCAGCAATCAGCCCCAGCATTTT
v_call: TRBV6-6; d_call: -; clone_size: -; j_call: TRBJ2-7; cdr3_aa: CASSPPLIDEQYF; cdr3_nt: TGTGCCAGCAGCCCCCCCCTGATAGACGAGCAGTACTTC
v_call: TRBV28; d_call: TRBD1; clone_size: -; j_call: TRBJ1-1; cdr3_aa: CASSLWPGGMDEAFF; cdr3_nt: TGTGCCAGCAGTTTATGGCCAGGGGGCATGGATGAAGCTTTCTTT
v_call: TRBV30; d_call: TRBD1; clone_size: -; j_call: TRBJ1-2; cdr3_aa: CAITGQGNYGYTF; cdr3_nt: TGTGCTATTACGGGACAGGGGAATTATGGCTACACCTTC
v_call: TRBV2; d_call: TRBD1; clone_size: -; j_call: TRBJ2-1; cdr3_aa: CASRETGAYNEQFF; cdr3_nt: TGTGCCAGCAGGGAGACAGGGGCCTACAATGAGCAGTTCTTC
v_call: TRBV6-5; d_call: -; clone_size: -; j_call: TRBJ1-1; cdr3_aa: CASSIRNTEAFF; cdr3_nt: TGTGCCAGCAGCATCAGGAACACTGAAGCTTTCTTT
v_call: TRBV9; d_call: TRBD2; clone_size: -; j_call: TRBJ2-5; cdr3_aa: CASSVYPRGGGGETQYF; cdr3_nt: TGTGCCAGCAGCGTATATCCCCGAGGCGGGGGGGGTGAGACCCAGTACTTC
v_call: TRBV18; d_call: -; clone_size: -; j_call: TRBJ1-4; cdr3_aa: CASSPRTNEKLFF; cdr3_nt: TGTGCCAGCTCACCTAGAACTAATGAAAAACTGTTTTTT
v_call: TRBV7-2; d_call: -; clone_size: once; j_call: TRBJ1-6; cdr3_aa: CASSASGNSPLHF; cdr3_nt: TGTGCCAGCAGCGCTTCAGGCAATTCACCCCTCCACTTT
v_call: TRBV9; d_call: -; clone_size: -; j_call: TRBJ1-3; cdr3_aa: CASSFTTGAGNTIYF; cdr3_nt: TGTGCCAGCAGCTTTACGACAGGCGCGGGAAACACCATATATTTT
v_call: TRBV12-3/TRBV12-4; d_call: -; clone_size: -; j_call: TRBJ1-3; cdr3_aa: CASSVAGNTIYF; cdr3_nt: TGTGCCAGCAGTGTGGCAGGGAACACCATATATTTT